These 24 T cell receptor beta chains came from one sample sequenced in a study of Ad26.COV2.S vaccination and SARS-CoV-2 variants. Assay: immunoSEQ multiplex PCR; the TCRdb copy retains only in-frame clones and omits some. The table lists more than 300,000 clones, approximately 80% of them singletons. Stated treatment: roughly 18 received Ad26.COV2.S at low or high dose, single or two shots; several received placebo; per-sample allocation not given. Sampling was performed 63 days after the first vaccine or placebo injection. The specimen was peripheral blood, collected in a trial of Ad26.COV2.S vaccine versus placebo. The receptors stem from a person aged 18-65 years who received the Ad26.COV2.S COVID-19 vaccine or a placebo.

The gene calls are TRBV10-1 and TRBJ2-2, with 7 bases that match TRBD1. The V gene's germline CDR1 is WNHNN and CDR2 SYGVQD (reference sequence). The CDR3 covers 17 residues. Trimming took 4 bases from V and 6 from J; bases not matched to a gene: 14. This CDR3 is CASSGGTDAQSAGELFF. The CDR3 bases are TGCGCCAGCAGTGGGGGGACAGACGCCCAGAGTGCCGGGGAGCTGTTTTTT.

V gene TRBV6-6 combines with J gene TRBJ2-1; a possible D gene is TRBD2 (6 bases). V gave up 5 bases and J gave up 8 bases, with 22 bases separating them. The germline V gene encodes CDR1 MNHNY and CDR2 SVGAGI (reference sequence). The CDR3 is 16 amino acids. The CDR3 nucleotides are TGTGCCAGCAGTCCCTCCGCGTCCCTTTCGGGGGATGAGCAGTTCTTC. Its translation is CASSPSASLSGDEQFF.

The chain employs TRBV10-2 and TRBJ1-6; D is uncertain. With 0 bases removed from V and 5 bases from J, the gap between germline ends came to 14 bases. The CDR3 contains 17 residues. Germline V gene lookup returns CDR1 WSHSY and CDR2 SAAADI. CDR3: CASSESSGGSNNSPLHF. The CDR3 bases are TGCGCCAGCAGTGAGTCGTCTGGCGGATCCAATAATTCACCCCTCCACTTT.

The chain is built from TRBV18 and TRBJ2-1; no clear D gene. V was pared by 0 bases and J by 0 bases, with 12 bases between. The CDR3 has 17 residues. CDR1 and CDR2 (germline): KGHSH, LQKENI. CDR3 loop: CASSPPNSPSSYNEQFF. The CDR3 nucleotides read TGTGCCAGCTCACCACCTAACTCCCCGAGCTCCTACAATGAGCAGTTCTTC.

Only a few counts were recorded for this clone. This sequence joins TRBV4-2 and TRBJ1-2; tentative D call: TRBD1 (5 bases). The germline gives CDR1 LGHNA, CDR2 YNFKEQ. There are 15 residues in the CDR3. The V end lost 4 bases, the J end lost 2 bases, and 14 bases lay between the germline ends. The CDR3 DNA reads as TGTGCCAGCAGCCCGTCTGGGGGAATAAACTATGGCTACACCTTC. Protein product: CASSPSGGINYGYTF.

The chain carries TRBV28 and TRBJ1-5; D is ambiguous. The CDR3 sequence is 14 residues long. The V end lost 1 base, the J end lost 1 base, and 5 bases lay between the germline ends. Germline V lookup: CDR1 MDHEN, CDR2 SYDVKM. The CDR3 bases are TGTGCCAGCAGTTTATCACTGAGCAATCAGCCCCAGCATTTT. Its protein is CASSLSLSNQPQHF.

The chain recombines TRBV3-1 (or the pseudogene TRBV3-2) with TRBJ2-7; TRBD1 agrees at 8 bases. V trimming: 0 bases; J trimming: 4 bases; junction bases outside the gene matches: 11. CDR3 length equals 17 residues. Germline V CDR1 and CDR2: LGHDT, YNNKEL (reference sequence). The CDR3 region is CASSQDPPDRVVYEQYF. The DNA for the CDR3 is TGTGCCAGCAGCCAAGATCCGCCGGACAGGGTGGTGTACGAGCAGTACTTC.

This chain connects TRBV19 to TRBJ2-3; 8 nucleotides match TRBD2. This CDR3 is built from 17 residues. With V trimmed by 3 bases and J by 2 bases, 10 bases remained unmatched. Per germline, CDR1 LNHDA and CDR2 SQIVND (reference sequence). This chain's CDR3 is CASSINPGGRVTDTQYF. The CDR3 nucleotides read TGTGCCAGTAGTATTAACCCGGGGGGGCGAGTCACAGATACGCAGTATTTT.

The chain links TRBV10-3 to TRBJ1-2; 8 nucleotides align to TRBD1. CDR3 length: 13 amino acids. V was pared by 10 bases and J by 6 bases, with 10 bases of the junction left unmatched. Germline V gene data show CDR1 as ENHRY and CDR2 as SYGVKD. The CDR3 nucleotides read TGTGCCACCTTACGGGCAGGGGGCAATGGCTACACCTTC. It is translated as CATLRAGGNGYTF.

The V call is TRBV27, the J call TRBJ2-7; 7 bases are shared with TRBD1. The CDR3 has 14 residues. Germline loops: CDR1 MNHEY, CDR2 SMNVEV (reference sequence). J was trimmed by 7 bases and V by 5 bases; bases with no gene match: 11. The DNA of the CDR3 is TGTGCCAGCAGTCTAACTAGACAGGGAAGGGAGCAGTACTTC. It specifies CASSLTRQGREQYF.

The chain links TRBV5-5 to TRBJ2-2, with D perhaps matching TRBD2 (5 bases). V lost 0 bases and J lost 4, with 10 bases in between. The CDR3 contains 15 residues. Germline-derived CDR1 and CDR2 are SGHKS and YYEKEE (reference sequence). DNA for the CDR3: TGTGCCAGCAGCTTGGGGGGTGGAGGCACCGGGGAGCTGTTTTTT. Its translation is CASSLGGGGTGELFF.

This chain's CDR3 is CASSPSDSSGNTIYF. CDR3 nucleotides: TGTGCCAGCAGCCCCTCGGACAGCTCTGGAAACACCATATATTTT. This chain joins TRBV9 and TRBJ1-3; maybe TRBD1 (6 bases). The CDR3 covers 15 residues. With 4 bases removed from V and 0 bases from J, the gap between germline ends came to 11 bases. Germline V gene sequence: CDR1 SGDLS, CDR2 YYNGEE.

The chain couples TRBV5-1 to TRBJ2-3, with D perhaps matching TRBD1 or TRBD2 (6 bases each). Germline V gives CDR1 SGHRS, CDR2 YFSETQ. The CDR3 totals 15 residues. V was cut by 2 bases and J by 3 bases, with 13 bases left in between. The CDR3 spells CASSLGGSGTDTQYF. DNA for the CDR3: TGCGCCAGCAGCTTAGGGGGGTCAGGGACAGATACGCAGTATTTT.

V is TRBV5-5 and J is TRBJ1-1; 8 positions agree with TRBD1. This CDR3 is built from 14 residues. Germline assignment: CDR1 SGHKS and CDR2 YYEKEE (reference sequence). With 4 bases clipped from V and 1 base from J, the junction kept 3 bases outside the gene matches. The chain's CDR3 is CASSHGQGNTEAFF. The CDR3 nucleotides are TGTGCCAGCAGCCACGGACAGGGGAACACTGAAGCTTTCTTT. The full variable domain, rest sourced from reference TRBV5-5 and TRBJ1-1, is DAGVTQSPTHLIKTRGQQVTLRCSPISGHKSVSWYQQVLGQGPQFIFQYYEKEERGRGNFPDRFSARQFPNYSSELNVNALLLGDSALYLCASSHGQGNTEAFFGQGTRLTVV.

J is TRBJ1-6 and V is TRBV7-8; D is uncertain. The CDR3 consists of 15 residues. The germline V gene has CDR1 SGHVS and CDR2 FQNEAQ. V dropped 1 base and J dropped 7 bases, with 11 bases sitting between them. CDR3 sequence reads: CASSLGRGFNSPLHF. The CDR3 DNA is TGTGCCAGCAGCTTAGGGCGGGGTTTCAATTCACCCCTCCACTTT.

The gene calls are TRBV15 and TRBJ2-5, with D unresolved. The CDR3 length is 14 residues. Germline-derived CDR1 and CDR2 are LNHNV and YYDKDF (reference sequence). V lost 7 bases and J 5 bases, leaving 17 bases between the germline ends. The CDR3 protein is CATTHRFSGETQYF. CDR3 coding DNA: TGTGCCACCACCCACCGGTTTTCCGGGGAGACCCAGTACTTC.

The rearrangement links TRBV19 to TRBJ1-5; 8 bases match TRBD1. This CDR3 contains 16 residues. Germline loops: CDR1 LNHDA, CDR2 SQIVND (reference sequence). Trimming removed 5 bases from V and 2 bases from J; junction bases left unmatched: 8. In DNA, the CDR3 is TGTGCCAGTAGTGTTCAGGGGGCTGGGGGCAATCAGCCCCAGCATTTT. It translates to CASSVQGAGGNQPQHF. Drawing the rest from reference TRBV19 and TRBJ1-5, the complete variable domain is DGGITQSPKYLFRKEGQNVTLSCEQNLNHDAMYWYRQDPGQGLRLIYYSQIVNDFQKGDIAEGYSVSREKKESFPLTVTSAQKNPTAFYLCASSVQGAGGNQPQHFGDGTRLSIL.

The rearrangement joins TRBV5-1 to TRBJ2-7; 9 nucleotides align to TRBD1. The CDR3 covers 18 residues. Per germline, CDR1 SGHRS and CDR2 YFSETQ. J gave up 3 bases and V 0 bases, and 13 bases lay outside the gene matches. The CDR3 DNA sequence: TGCGCCAGCAGCTTGGCCGGATGGAGGACAGGGGAGGACTACGAGCAGTACTTC. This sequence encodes CASSLAGWRTGEDYEQYF.

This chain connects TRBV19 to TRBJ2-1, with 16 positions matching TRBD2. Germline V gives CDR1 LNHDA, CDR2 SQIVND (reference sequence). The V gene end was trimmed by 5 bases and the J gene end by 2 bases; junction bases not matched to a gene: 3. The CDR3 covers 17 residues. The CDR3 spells CASSSGLAGGTYNEQFF. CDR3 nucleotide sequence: TGTGCCAGTAGTTCGGGACTAGCGGGGGGGACCTACAATGAGCAGTTCTTC. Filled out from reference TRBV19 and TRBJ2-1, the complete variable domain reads DGGITQSPKYLFRKEGQNVTLSCEQNLNHDAMYWYRQDPGQGLRLIYYSQIVNDFQKGDIAEGYSVSREKKESFPLTVTSAQKNPTAFYLCASSSGLAGGTYNEQFFGPGTRLTVL.

This CDR3 is CASSYRDGEKLFF. In DNA form, the CDR3 reads TGTGCCAGCAGTTACAGGGACGGTGAAAAACTGTTTTTT. V gene TRBV6-5 combines with J gene TRBJ1-4, with a possible D match to TRBD1 (5 bases). The CDR3 loop spans 13 amino acids. CDR1 and CDR2 from the germline V gene are MNHEY and SVGAGI. Trimming pared 2 bases from V and 7 bases from J, leaving 8 bases between.

The CDR3, as DNA: TGTGCCAGCAGTCTGACTAGCGGGGGCTCGGATGAGCAGTTCTTC. Amino acids: CASSLTSGGSDEQFF. V is TRBV28 and J is TRBJ2-1; 12 nucleotides match TRBD2. In germline, CDR1 is MDHEN, CDR2 SYDVKM. The ends lost 5 bases at V and 8 bases at J; junction bases unmatched: 7. CDR3 length: 15 residues. Combining the CDR3 with reference TRBV28 and TRBJ2-1 gives the whole variable domain DVKVTQSSRYLVKRTGEKVFLECVQDMDHENMFWYRQDPGLGLRLIYFSYDVKMKEKGDIPEGYSVSREKKERFSLILESASTNQTSMYLCASSLTSGGSDEQFFGPGTRLTVL.

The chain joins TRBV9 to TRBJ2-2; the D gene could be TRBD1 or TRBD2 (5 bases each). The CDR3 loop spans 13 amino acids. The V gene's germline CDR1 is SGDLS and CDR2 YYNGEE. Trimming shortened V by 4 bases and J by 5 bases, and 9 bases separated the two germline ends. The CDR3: CASSPWGTGELFF. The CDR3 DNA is TGTGCCAGCAGCCCCTGGGGGACCGGGGAGCTGTTTTTT.

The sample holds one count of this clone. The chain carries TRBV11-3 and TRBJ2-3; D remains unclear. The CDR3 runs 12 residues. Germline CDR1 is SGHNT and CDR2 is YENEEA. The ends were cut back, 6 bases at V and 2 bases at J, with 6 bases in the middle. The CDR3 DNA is TGTGCCAGCAGACAAAACACAGATACGCAGTATTTT. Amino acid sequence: CASRQNTDTQYF. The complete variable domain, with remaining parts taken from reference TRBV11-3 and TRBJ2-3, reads EAGVVQSPRYKIIEKKQPVAFWCNPISGHNTLYWYLQNLGQGPELLIRYENEEAVDDSQLPKDRFSAERLKGVDSTLKIQPAELGDSAVYLCASRQNTDTQYFGPGTRLTVL.

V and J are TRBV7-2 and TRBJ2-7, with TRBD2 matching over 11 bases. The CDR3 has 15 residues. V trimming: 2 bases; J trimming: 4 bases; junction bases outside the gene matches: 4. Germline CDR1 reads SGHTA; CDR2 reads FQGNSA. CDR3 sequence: CASSLTSGGGYEQYF. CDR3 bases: TGTGCCAGCAGCTTAACTAGCGGGGGAGGTTACGAGCAGTACTTC.